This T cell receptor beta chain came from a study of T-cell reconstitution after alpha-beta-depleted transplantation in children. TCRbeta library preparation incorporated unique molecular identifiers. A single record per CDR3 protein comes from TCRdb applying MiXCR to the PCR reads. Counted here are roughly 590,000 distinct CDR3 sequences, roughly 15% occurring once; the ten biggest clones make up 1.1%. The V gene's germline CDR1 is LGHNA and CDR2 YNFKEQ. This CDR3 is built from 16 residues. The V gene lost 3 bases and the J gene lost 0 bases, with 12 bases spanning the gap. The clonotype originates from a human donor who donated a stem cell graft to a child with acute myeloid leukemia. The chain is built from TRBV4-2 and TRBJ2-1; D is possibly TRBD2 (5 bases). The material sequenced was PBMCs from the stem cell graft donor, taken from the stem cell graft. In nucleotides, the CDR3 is TGTGCCAGCAGCCACGTCGAGGGTTACTCCTACAATGAGCAGTTCTTC. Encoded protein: CASSHVEGYSYNEQFF.